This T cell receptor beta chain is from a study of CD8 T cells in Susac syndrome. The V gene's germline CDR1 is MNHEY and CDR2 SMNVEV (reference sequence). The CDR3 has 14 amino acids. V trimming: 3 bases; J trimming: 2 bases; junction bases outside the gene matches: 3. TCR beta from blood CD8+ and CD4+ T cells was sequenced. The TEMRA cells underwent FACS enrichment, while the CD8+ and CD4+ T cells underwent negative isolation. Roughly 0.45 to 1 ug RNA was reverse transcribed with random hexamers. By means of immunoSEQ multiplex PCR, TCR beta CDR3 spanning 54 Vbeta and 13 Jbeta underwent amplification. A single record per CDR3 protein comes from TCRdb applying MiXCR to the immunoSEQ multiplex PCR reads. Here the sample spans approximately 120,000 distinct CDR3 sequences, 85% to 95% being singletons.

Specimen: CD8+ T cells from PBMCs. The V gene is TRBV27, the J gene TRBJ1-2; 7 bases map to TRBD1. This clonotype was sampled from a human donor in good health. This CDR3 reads CASSLEGANYGYTF. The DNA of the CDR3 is TGTGCCAGCAGTTTGGAGGGGGCAAACTATGGCTACACCTTC.